This TCR beta chain was recorded in a study of blood T cell repertoires in COVID-19. Study-wide background: Two negative PCRs, clearance, or symptom resolution had been documented for recovered Cohort 3 donors.

Per the original data handling: Counts of nucleated cells, estimated from reference gene primer amplification, were obtained. Only in-frame clones appear in the TCRdb table, and some are missing; sequencing was by immunoSEQ multiplex PCR. The DNA was the basis for D and trimming; V, J and clone size are from that table. Altogether approximately 170,000 clones are present, roughly 78% being singletons, with the ten largest covering 15% to 20%. The CDR3 runs 14 residues. Germline assignment: CDR1 SEHNR and CDR2 FQNEAQ (reference sequence). Trimming removed 5 bases from V and 6 bases from J, with 17 bases in between. Ages ranged from about 18 to 89 years, with residence in approximately 23 US areas.

The sequenced sample was PBMCs or T cells enriched from blood (not recorded which). The TCR comes from a woman in her 70s in a cohort exposed to, infected with or recovered from COVID-19 (not recorded which). The V and J genes are TRBV7-9 and TRBJ2-7; maybe TRBD1 (5 bases). CDR3 loop: CASSDVMGLSEQYF. CDR3 DNA: TGTGCCAGCAGCGACGTGATGGGGCTAAGCGAGCAGTACTTC.